This paragraph reports one T cell receptor (beta chain). The sample originates from a study of blood T cell repertoires in COVID-19. The repertoire was sequenced with immunoSEQ multiplex PCR; TCRdb's copy has only in-frame clones and lacks some. Here the sample spans 150,000 to 200,000 clones, about 81% being singletons. Germline V CDR1 and CDR2: LGHNA, YSLEER. Trimming left V 2 bases short and J 2 bases short, with 11 bases between. CDR3 length equals 15 residues. The receptor was isolated from a woman of 80 years or more with COVID-19, enrolled during active disease. The chain recombines TRBV4-3 with TRBJ2-3; D ambiguous. Sequenced material: peripheral blood. The CDR3 nucleotides are TGCGCCAGCAGCCAAACCCAGGCTAACACAGATACGCAGTATTTT. It is translated as CASSQTQANTDTQYF.